Included here is one T cell receptor beta chain sequence, with context. As yet, its antigen is unknown. This entry belongs to a study of cytomegalovirus exposure and HLA in healthy donors. Germline V lookup: CDR1 SNHLY, CDR2 FYNNEI. Trimming took off 6 bases at V and 5 bases at J, with 13 bases between the two ends. The CDR3 has 13 amino acids. A multiplex PCR was run with 60 Vbeta primers and 13 Jbeta primers. Using immunoSEQ multiplex PCR, the repertoire was profiled, and TCRdb retains in-frame clones only, with some absent. This table holds more than 110,000 clones, more than 75% found once. General study results and limits: Cytomegalovirus status was reportedly diagnosed by the classifier with high sensitivity and specificity. A further, later analysis showed that HLA-associated TCR beta chains (compared with equally common others) were more clonally expanded. An Asian-associated ancestry cluster reportedly showed fewer N-insertions than the roughly 600-donor mean in a later analysis.

The gene calls are TRBV2 and TRBJ1-2, with a tentative D call TRBD1 (5 bases). The sequenced material came from PBMCs. The TCR sequence derives from a male donor in good health and CMV-seronegative. The CDR3 DNA follows: TGTGCCAGCAGGCCACGACAGACATATGGCTACACCTTC. As protein: CASRPRQTYGYTF. The full variable domain, rest sourced from reference TRBV2 and TRBJ1-2, is EPEVTQTPSHQVTQMGQEVILRCVPISNHLYFYWYRQILGQKVEFLVSFYNNEISEKSEIFDDQFSVERPDGSNFTLKIRSTKLEDSAMYFCASRPRQTYGYTFGSGTRLTVV.